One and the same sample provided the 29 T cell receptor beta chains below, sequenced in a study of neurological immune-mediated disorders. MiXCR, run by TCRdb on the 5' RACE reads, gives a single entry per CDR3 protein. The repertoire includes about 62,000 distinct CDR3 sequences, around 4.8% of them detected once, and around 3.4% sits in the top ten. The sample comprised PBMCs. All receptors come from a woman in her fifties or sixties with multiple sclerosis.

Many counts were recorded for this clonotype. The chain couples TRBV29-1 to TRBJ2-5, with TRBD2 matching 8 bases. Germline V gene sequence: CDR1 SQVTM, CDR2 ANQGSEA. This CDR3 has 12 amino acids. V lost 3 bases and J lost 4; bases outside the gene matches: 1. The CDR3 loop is CSVDRGGETQYF. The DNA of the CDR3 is TGCAGCGTTGATCGGGGGGGAGAGACCCAGTACTTC.

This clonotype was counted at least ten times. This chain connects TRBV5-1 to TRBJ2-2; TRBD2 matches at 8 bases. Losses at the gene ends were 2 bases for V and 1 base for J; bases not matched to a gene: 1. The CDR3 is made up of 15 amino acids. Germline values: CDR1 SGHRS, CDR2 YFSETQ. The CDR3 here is CASSFTSGNTGELFF. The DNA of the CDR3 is TGCGCCAGCAGCTTCACTAGCGGGAACACCGGGGAGCTGTTTTTT.

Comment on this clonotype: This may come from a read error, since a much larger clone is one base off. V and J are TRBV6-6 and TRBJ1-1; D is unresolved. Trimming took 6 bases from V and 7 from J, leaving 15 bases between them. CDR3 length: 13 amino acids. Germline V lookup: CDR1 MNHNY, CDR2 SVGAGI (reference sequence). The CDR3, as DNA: TGTGCCAGCAGGGGAAAGGGAAGTAATGAAGCTTTCTTT. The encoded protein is CASRGKGSNEAFF.

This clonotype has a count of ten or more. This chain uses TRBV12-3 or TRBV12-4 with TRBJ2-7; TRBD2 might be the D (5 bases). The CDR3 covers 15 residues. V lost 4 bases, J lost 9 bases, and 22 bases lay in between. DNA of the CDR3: TGTGCCAGCAGTTCGGACCGGGGAGCCCCGACATGGCAGTACTTC. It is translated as CASSSDRGAPTWQYF.

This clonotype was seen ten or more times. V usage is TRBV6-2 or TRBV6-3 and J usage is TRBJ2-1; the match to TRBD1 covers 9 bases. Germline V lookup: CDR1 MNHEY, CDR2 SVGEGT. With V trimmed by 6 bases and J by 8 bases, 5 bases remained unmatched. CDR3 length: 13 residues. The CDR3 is CASRTGGTDEQFF. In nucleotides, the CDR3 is TGTGCCAGCAGGACAGGGGGTACGGATGAGCAGTTCTTC.

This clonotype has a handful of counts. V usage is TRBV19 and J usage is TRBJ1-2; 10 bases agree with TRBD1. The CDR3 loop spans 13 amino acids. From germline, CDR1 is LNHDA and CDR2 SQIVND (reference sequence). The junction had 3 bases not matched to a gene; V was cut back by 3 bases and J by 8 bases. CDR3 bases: TGTGCCAGTAGTATGGGGACAGGGGTCGGCTACACCTTC. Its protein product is CASSMGTGVGYTF.

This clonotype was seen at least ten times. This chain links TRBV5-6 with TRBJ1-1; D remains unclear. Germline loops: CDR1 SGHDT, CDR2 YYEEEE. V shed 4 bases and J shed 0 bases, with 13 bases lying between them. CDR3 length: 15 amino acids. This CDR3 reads CASSANSRMNTEAFF. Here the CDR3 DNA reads TGTGCCAGCAGCGCCAACAGCAGAATGAACACTGAAGCTTTCTTT.

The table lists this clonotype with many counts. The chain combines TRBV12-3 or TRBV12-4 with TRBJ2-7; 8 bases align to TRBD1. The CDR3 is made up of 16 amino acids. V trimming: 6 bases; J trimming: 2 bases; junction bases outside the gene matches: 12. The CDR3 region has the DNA TGTGCCAGCAGCCCTATTGGACAGGGCATCACCTACGAGCAGTACTTC. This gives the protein CASSPIGQGITYEQYF.

CDR3 residues: CAINGGGVYGYTF. The CDR3 DNA follows: TGTGCCATCAATGGCGGAGGTGTCTATGGCTACACCTTC. This sequence joins TRBV10-3 and TRBJ1-2; D is unclear. Trimming took off 7 bases at V and 4 bases at J, with 13 bases between the two ends. CDR1 and CDR2 from the germline V gene are ENHRY and SYGVKD. The CDR3 totals 13 residues.

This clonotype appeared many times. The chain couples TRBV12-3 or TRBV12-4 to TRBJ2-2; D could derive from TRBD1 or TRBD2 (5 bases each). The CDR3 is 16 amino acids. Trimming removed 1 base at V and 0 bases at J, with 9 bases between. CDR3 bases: TGTGCCAGCAGTTTAGTCGGGGCCGCGAACACCGGGGAGCTGTTTTTT. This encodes CASSLVGAANTGELFF.

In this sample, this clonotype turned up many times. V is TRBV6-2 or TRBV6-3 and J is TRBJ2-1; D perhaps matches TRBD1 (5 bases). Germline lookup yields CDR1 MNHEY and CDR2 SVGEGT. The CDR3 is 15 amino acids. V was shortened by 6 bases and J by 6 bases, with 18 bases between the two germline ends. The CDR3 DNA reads TGTGCCAGCAGCCCCCCGGGCAGGGCCTTCAATGAGCAGTTCTTC. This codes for CASSPPGRAFNEQFF.

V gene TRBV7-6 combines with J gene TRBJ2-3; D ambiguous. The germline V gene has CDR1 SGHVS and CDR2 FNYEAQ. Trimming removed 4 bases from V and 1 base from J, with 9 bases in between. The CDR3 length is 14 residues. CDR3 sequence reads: CASSSKVGTDTQYF. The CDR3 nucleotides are TGTGCCAGCAGCTCTAAAGTAGGCACAGATACGCAGTATTTT.

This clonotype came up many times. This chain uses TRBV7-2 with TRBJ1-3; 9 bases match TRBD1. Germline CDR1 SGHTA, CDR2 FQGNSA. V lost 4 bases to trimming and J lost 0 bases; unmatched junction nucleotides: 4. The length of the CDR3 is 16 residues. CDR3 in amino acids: CASSSRTGVSGNTIYF. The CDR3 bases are TGTGCCAGCAGCTCCCGGACAGGGGTCTCTGGAAACACCATATATTTT.

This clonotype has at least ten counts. This CDR3 is CSARDPGTENTEAFF. Written as DNA, the CDR3 is TGCAGTGCTAGAGATCCCGGGACGGAGAACACTGAAGCTTTCTTT. The chain carries TRBV20-1 and TRBJ1-1; tentative D call: TRBD1 (5 bases). Germline-derived CDR1 and CDR2 are DFQATT and SNEGSKA (reference sequence). The CDR3 is 15 residues long. Trimming stripped 0 bases from V and 1 base from J, with 12 bases between.

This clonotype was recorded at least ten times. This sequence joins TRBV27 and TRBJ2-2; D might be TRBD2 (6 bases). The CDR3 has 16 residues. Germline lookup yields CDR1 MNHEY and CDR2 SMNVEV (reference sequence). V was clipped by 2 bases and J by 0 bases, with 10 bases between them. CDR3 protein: CASSLRRVANTGELFF. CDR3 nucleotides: TGTGCCAGCAGTTTAAGGAGGGTGGCGAACACCGGGGAGCTGTTTTTT.

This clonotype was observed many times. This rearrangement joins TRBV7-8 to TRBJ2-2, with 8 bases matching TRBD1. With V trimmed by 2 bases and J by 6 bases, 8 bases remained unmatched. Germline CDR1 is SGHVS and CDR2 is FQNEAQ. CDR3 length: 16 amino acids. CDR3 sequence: CASSLRRTGWAGELFF. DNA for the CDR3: TGTGCCAGCAGCTTACGACGGACAGGGTGGGCCGGGGAGCTGTTTTTT.

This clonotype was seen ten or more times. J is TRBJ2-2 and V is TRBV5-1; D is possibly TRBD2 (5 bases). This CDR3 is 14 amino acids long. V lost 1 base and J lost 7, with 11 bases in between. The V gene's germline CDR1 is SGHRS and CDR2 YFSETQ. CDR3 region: CASSLSGSGGELFF. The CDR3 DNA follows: TGCGCCAGCAGCTTGTCTGGGAGTGGCGGGGAGCTGTTTTTT.

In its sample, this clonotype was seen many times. CDR3 region: CASSSTGRDTEAFF. CDR3 nucleotides: TGCGCCAGCAGCTCAACAGGGAGGGACACTGAAGCTTTCTTT. This rearrangement joins TRBV5-1 to TRBJ1-1, with D possibly matching TRBD1 (6 bases). V was trimmed by 3 bases and J by 3 bases, leaving 12 bases between them. Germline CDR1 reads SGHRS; CDR2 reads YFSETQ. The CDR3 extends over 14 amino acids.

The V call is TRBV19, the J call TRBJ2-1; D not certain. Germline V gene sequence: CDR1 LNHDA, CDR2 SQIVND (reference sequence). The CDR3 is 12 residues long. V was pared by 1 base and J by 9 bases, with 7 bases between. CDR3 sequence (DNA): TGTGCCAGTAGTATAGCGGGCGGTGAGCAGTTCTTC. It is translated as CASSIAGGEQFF. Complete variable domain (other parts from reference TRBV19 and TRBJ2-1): DGGITQSPKYLFRKEGQNVTLSCEQNLNHDAMYWYRQDPGQGLRLIYYSQIVNDFQKGDIAEGYSVSREKKESFPLTVTSAQKNPTAFYLCASSIAGGEQFFGPGTRLTVL.

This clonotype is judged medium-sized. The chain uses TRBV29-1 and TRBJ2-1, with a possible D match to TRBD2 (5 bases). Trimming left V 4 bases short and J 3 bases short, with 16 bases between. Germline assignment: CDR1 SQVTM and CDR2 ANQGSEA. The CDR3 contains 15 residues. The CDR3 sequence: CSVGGVGEFYNEQFF. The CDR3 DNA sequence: TGCAGCGTTGGTGGGGTGGGAGAATTCTACAATGAGCAGTTCTTC.

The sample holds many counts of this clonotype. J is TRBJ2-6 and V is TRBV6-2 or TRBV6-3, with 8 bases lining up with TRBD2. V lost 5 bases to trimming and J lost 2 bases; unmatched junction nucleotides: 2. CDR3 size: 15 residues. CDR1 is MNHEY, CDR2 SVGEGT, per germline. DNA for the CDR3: TGTGCCAGCAGTCGGGGGGGAACTGGGGCCAACGTCCTGACTTTC. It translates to CASSRGGTGANVLTF.

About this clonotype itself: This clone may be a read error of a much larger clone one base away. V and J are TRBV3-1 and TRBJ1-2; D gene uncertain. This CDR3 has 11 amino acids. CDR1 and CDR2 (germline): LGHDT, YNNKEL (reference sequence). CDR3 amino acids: CASRQERGYTF. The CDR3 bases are TGTGCCAGCAGACAAGAGAGGGGCTACACCTTC.

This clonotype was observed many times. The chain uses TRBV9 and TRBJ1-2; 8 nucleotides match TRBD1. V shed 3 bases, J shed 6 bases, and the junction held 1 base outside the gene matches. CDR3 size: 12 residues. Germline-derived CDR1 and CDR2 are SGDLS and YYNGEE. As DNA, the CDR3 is TGTGCCAGCAGCGGACAGGGGAATGGCTACACCTTC. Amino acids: CASSGQGNGYTF.

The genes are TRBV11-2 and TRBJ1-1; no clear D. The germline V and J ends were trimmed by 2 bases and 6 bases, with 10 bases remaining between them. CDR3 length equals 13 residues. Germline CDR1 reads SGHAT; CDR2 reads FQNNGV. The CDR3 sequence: CASSLRDLAEAFF. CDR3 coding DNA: TGTGCCAGCAGCTTACGTGACCTCGCTGAAGCTTTCTTT.

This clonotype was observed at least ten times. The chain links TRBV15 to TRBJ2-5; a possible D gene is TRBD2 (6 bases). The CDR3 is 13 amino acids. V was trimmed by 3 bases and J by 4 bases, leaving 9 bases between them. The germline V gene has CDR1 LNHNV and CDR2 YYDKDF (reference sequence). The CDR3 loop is CATSSRGIETQYF. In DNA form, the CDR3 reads TGTGCCACCAGCAGCCGGGGGATAGAGACCCAGTACTTC.

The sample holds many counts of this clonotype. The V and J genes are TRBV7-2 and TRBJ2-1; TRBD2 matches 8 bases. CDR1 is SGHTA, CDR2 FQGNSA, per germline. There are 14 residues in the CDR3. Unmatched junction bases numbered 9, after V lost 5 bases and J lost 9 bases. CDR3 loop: CASSALAAMGEQFF. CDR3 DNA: TGTGCCAGCAGCGCACTAGCGGCTATGGGTGAGCAGTTCTTC.

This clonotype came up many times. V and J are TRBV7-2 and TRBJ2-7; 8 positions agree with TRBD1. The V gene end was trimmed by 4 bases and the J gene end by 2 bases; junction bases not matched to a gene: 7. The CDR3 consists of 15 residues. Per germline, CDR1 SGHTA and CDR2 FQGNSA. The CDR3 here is CASSYGQGGAYEQYF. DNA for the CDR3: TGTGCCAGCAGCTACGGACAGGGCGGTGCCTACGAGCAGTACTTC.

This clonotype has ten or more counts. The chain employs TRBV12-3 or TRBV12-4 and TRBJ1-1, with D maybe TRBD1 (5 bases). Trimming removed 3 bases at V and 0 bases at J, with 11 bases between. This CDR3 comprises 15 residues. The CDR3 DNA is TGTGCCAGCAGTTTCCCGACAGACATGAACACTGAAGCTTTCTTT. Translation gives CASSFPTDMNTEAFF.

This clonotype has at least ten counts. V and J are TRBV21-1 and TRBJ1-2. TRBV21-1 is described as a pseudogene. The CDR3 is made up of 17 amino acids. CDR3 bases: TGTGCCAGCAGCAAAGATAGGACCGATCTAGCTAACTATGGCTACACCTTC. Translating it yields CASSKDRTDLANYGYTF.